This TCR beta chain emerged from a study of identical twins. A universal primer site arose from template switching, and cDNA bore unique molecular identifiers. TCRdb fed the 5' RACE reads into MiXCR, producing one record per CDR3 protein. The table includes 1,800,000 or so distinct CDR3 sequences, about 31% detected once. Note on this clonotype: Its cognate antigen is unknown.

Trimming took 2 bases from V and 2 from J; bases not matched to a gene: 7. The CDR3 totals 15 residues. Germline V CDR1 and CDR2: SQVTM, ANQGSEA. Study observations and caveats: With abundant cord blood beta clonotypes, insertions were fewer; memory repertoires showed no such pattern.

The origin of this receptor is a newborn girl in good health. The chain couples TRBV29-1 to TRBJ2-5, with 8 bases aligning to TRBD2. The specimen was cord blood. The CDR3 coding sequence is TGCAGCGTTGAAATTAGCGGGGAACCACAAGAGACCCAGTACTTC. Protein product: CSVEISGEPQETQYF.